One and the same sample provided the 21 T cell receptor beta chains below, sequenced in a study of CD8 T cells in Susac syndrome. The RNA, about 0.5 to 1 ug, was put through reverse transcription using random hexamers. TCRdb re-derived calls from the immunoSEQ multiplex PCR reads in MiXCR, one entry per CDR3 protein. The top ten hold 0.085% to 0.095% of the sample, which has approximately 210,000 distinct CDR3 sequences, roughly 96% seen once. The specimen sequenced was CD4+ T cells from PBMCs. These receptors were obtained from a human donor with multiple sclerosis.

The chain has TRBV20-1 and TRBJ2-7; D is perhaps TRBD1 or TRBD2 (5 bases each). Germline CDR1 DFQATT, CDR2 SNEGSKA (reference sequence). Trimming shortened V by 6 bases and J by 2 bases, and 11 bases separated the two germline ends. The length of the CDR3 is 12 residues. The CDR3, as DNA: TGCAGTGCCCTAGGGACGGCCTACGAGCAGTACTTC. It yields the protein CSALGTAYEQYF.

J is TRBJ2-7 and V is TRBV11-2; maybe TRBD1 (5 bases). Trimming removed 6 bases from V and 0 bases from J, with 9 bases in between. The CDR3 runs to 13 residues. Germline V gives CDR1 SGHAT, CDR2 FQNNGV. The CDR3 loop is CASRPQDSYEQYF. In DNA, the CDR3 is TGTGCCAGCAGGCCACAGGACTCCTACGAGCAGTACTTC. The variable domain in full, completed from reference TRBV11-2 and TRBJ2-7, reads EAGVAQSPRYKIIEKRQSVAFWCNPISGHATLYWYQQILGQGPKLLIQFQNNGVVDDSQLPKDRFSAERLKGVDSTLKIQPAKLEDSAVYLCASRPQDSYEQYFGPGTRLTVT.

This chain uses TRBV20-1 with TRBJ1-2, with D unclear. In germline, CDR1 is DFQATT, CDR2 SNEGSKA (reference sequence). The CDR3 spans 13 residues. Trimming took 3 bases from V and 2 from J, leaving 10 bases between them. CDR3 bases: TGCAGTGCTAGGGAGGATAAGAACTATGGCTACACCTTC. Its translation: CSAREDKNYGYTF.

This chain joins TRBV5-6 and TRBJ1-2; 7 bases align to TRBD1. J was trimmed by 2 bases and V by 5 bases; bases with no gene match: 3. The CDR3 runs to 13 residues. Germline assignment: CDR1 SGHDT and CDR2 YYEEEE. CDR3 DNA: TGTGCCAGCAGGAGACAGGGAAACTATGGCTACACCTTC. Protein: CASRRQGNYGYTF.

This chain links TRBV29-1 with TRBJ2-1; tentative D call: TRBD2 (5 bases). The length of the CDR3 is 12 residues. Trimming left V 7 bases short and J 8 bases short, with 15 bases between. Germline lookup yields CDR1 SQVTM and CDR2 ANQGSEA. CDR3 coding DNA: TGCAGCGCGGACTCCCCCTGGGATGAGCAGTTCTTC. This translates into CSADSPWDEQFF.

V and J are TRBV24-1 and TRBJ2-3; D ambiguous. This CDR3 has 11 amino acids. The V and J ends lost 12 bases and 0 bases respectively, with 6 bases between them. Germline CDR1 KGHDR, CDR2 SFDVKD. The CDR3 coding sequence is TGTGCCGCCGGTAGCACAGATACGCAGTATTTT. It codes for CAAGSTDTQYF.

This clonotype was detected only once. The chain couples TRBV7-3 to TRBJ2-3; D is perhaps TRBD1 (5 bases). V dropped 5 bases and J dropped 0 bases, with 12 bases sitting between them. Germline V gene sequence: CDR1 SGHTA, CDR2 FQGTGA. This CDR3 region has 15 residues. CDR3 sequence: CASSPEGASTDTQYF. The CDR3 DNA sequence: TGTGCCAGCAGCCCGGAAGGGGCTAGCACAGATACGCAGTATTTT.

CDR3 in amino acids: CASSLGVRNEQFF. The CDR3 DNA follows: TGTGCCAGCAGTTTGGGGGTCCGCAATGAGCAGTTCTTC. The chain has TRBV12-3 or TRBV12-4 and TRBJ2-1; perhaps D is TRBD1 or TRBD2 (5 bases each). V was shortened by 3 bases and J by 6 bases, with 9 bases between the two germline ends. This CDR3 comprises 13 residues.

This clonotype was observed a single time. The chain is built from TRBV7-2 and TRBJ2-7; 9 nucleotides agree with TRBD2. From germline, CDR1 is SGHTA and CDR2 FQGNSA. V trimming: 7 bases; J trimming: 2 bases; junction bases outside the gene matches: 3. The CDR3 sequence is 13 residues long. This CDR3 reads CASNIAGAYEQYF. CDR3 DNA sequence: TGTGCCAGCAACATAGCGGGGGCCTACGAGCAGTACTTC.

The CDR3 protein is CASSLVGSSSTDTQYF. The CDR3 bases are TGTGCCAGCAGCCTGGTAGGAAGCAGCTCCACAGATACGCAGTATTTT. This chain joins TRBV3-1 and TRBJ2-3, with D hard to call. The CDR3 has 16 amino acids. V gave up 4 bases and J gave up 2 bases, with 16 bases separating them. CDR1 and CDR2 from the germline V gene are LGHDT and YNNKEL (reference sequence).

The J gene is TRBJ1-1, the V gene TRBV29-1; D not certain. V was trimmed by 0 bases and J by 1 base, leaving 12 bases between them. CDR1 and CDR2 (germline): SQVTM, ANQGSEA. The CDR3 sequence is 15 residues long. The CDR3 spells CSVEEKGKGNTEAFF. DNA for the CDR3: TGCAGCGTTGAAGAGAAAGGGAAGGGGAACACTGAAGCTTTCTTT.

The chain combines TRBV9 with TRBJ2-6; D not resolved. Germline assignment: CDR1 SGDLS and CDR2 YYNGEE. The CDR3 covers 16 residues. V was cut by 0 bases and J by 0 bases, with 7 bases left in between. CDR3: CASSVGKLSGANVLTF. DNA of the CDR3: TGTGCCAGCAGCGTAGGGAAGCTCTCTGGGGCCAACGTCCTGACTTTC.

V usage is TRBV6-6 and J usage is TRBJ2-7, with 8 positions matching TRBD1. Germline assignment: CDR1 MNHNY and CDR2 SVGAGI (reference sequence). The CDR3 has 14 amino acids. The trim removed 2 bases at V and 5 bases at J, leaving 5 bases unmatched. The CDR3 here is CASSYVRGLHEQYF. DNA of the CDR3: TGTGCCAGCAGTTACGTCAGGGGGCTTCACGAGCAGTACTTC.

The genes are TRBV19 and TRBJ1-1, with D perhaps TRBD1 (5 bases). Looked up from germline, CDR1 is LNHDA and CDR2 is SQIVND (reference sequence). Deletions cut 6 bases from V and 0 bases from J, with 20 bases between. The CDR3 spans 17 residues. This chain's CDR3 is CASREGRAKNLNTEAFF. The DNA for the CDR3 is TGTGCCAGTAGGGAGGGGAGGGCAAAAAACCTGAACACTGAAGCTTTCTTT.

The chain employs TRBV9 and TRBJ2-2, with D tentatively TRBD1 (7 bases). CDR1 and CDR2 (germline): SGDLS, YYNGEE. This CDR3 contains 15 residues. V dropped 4 bases and J dropped 4 bases, with 14 bases sitting between them. CDR3 bases: TGTGCCAGCAGCCCCAGACAGGGAGGCACCGGGGAGCTGTTTTTT. Translation: CASSPRQGGTGELFF. The entire variable domain, with the rest obtained from reference TRBV9 and TRBJ2-2, is as follows: DSGVTQTPKHLITATGQRVTLRCSPRSGDLSVYWYQQSLDQGLQFLIQYYNGEERAKGNILERFSAQQFPDLHSELNLSSLELGDSALYFCASSPRQGGTGELFFGEGSRLTVL.

This chain joins TRBV25-1 and TRBJ1-2, with unresolved D. Trimming took 2 bases from V and 0 from J, leaving 13 bases between them. From germline, CDR1 is MGHDK and CDR2 SYGVNS. The CDR3 loop spans 16 amino acids. The CDR3, as DNA: TGTGCCAGCAGTGAAGGTGGTTGGGCAGCTAACTATGGCTACACCTTC. Encoded protein: CASSEGGWAANYGYTF.

The rearrangement joins TRBV9 to TRBJ1-1, with D perhaps TRBD1 (6 bases). CDR1 and CDR2 (germline): SGDLS, YYNGEE. Trimming cost V 0 bases and J 1 base, with 10 bases left between them. This CDR3 region has 15 residues. The CDR3 bases are TGTGCCAGCAGCGTAGGGGGGGCGCGGAACACTGAAGCTTTCTTT. Translated, it gives CASSVGGARNTEAFF.

The chain couples TRBV3-1 to TRBJ2-7; D remains ambiguous. This CDR3 has 14 amino acids. V was trimmed by 4 bases and J by 3 bases, leaving 13 bases between them. CDR1 and CDR2 from the germline V gene are LGHDT and YNNKEL (reference sequence). DNA for the CDR3: TGTGCCAGCAGCCTCACCTTTCAAGGCTACGAGCAGTACTTC. Translating gives CASSLTFQGYEQYF.

This sequence joins TRBV2 and TRBJ1-1; D is ambiguous. V was cut by 4 bases and J by 1 base, with 10 bases left in between. Germline V gene sequence: CDR1 SNHLY, CDR2 FYNNEI. The CDR3 runs to 14 residues. CDR3 residues: CASSVDEGNTEAFF. In nucleotides, the CDR3 is TGTGCCAGCAGTGTGGATGAGGGGAACACTGAAGCTTTCTTT.

The table lists this clonotype with a count of one. This chain joins TRBV7-9 and TRBJ2-3, with 14 bases aligning to TRBD2. The length of the CDR3 is 18 residues. Germline V gene sequence: CDR1 SEHNR, CDR2 FQNEAQ (reference sequence). V lost 4 bases and J lost 4; bases outside the gene matches: 10. The CDR3 protein is CASSSGTSGSLGPDTQYF. CDR3 bases: TGTGCCAGCAGCTCGGGGACTAGCGGGAGCCTAGGTCCAGATACGCAGTATTTT.

The chain has TRBV20-1 and TRBJ1-5; 7 nucleotides align to TRBD1. Per the germline V gene, CDR1 is DFQATT and CDR2 is SNEGSKA (reference sequence). The CDR3 is 15 amino acids. With V trimmed by 3 bases and J by 5 bases, 10 bases remained unmatched. The CDR3 region has the DNA TGCAGTGCTAGGATACCGGGACAGAGGGATCAGCCCCAGCATTTT. Translating it yields CSARIPGQRDQPQHF.